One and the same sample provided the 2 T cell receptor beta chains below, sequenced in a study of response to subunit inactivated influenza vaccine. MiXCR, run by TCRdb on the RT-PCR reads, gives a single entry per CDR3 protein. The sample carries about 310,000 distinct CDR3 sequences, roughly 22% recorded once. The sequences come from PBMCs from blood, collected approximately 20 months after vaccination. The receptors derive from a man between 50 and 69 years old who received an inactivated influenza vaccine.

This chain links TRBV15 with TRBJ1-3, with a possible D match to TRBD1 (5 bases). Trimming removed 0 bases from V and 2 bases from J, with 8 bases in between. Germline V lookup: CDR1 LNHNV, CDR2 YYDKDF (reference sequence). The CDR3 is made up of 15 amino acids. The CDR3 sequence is CATSRDAGPGNTIYF. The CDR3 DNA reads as TGTGCCACCAGCAGAGATGCAGGGCCTGGAAACACCATATATTTT.

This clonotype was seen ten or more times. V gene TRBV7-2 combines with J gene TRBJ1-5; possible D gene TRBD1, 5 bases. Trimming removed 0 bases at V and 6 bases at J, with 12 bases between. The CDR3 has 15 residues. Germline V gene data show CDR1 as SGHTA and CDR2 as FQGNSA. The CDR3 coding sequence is TGTGCCAGCAGCTTAGCGCCGGGGACGGGTCAGCCCCAGCATTTT. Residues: CASSLAPGTGQPQHF.